This T cell receptor (beta chain) originates from a study of human thymus T cells. Study-level points and caveats: Apparent bias marked the V and J gene usage of thymic and blood repertoires. Related research found strongly overlapping thymic repertoires in unrelated individuals.

Notes on this clone: Antigen: not known.

Only in-frame clones appear in the TCRdb table, and some are missing; sequencing was by immunoSEQ multiplex PCR. The table shows some 80,000 clones, with 90% to 98% occurring only once. Thymus pieces cut out during corrective heart surgery were the tissue that was used. Infants, healthy and Finnish, who were having corrective surgery for congenital heart defects served as donors. The sample consisted of thymus tissue. The receptor was isolated from a boy under three years old with a congenital heart defect but otherwise immunologically healthy.

The CDR3 loop is CAISEGVTDTQYF. The CDR3 nucleotides are TGTGCCATCAGTGAAGGGGTTACAGATACGCAGTATTTT. V is TRBV10-3 and J is TRBJ2-3; TRBD1 is a possible D gene (5 bases). Trimming removed 3 bases at V and 3 bases at J, with 7 bases between. The V gene's germline CDR1 is ENHRY and CDR2 SYGVKD. The CDR3 is made up of 13 amino acids.